These T cell receptor beta chains were read from a single sample in a study of T-cell memory formation after mild COVID-19. A single record per CDR3 protein comes from TCRdb applying MiXCR to the 5' RACE reads. This table has approximately 400,000 distinct CDR3 sequences, 15% to 20% appearing once. Sequenced: PBMCs or a T cell subset sorted from them (not recorded which). These receptors originate from a young man who had mild COVID-19 (a few samples of this study predate the infection). Cell type and time point are not known. Each CDR3 is given with its conserved first and last residue. A D gene is named only where the DNA matches it firmly. Not every row has a clone size; where given, it reads once, few, many or a size class.

-	TRBV5-1	TRBJ1-1	-	TGCGCCAGCAGCTGGACAGACCGGACTGAAGCTTTCTTT	CASSWTDRTEAFF
few	TRBV29-1	TRBJ1-4	TRBD1	TGCAGCGTTGGGACAGGGGGCGAAAAACTGTTTTTT	CSVGTGGEKLFF
-	TRBV11-2	TRBJ2-7	TRBD2	TGTGCCAGCAGCCCTCGGGGGGGCAACGAGCAGTACTTC	CASSPRGGNEQYF
-	TRBV12-3/TRBV12-4	TRBJ1-6	TRBD1	TGTGCCAGCAGTTTACAGGGGGCTTCACCCCTCCACTTT	CASSLQGASPLHF
-	TRBV20-1	TRBJ2-2	TRBD2	TGCAGTGCTAGGCGGCTAGCGGGGGGTAACACCGGGGAGCTGTTTTTT	CSARRLAGGNTGELFF
-	TRBV10-3	TRBJ2-7	-	TGTGCCATCAGTGAGTCGAACAGCCCCTACGAGCAGTACTTC	CAISESNSPYEQYF
few	TRBV10-3	TRBJ2-2	-	TGTGCCATCAGTGAGTCGACGAGGGGGAACGGGGAGCTGTTTTTT	CAISESTRGNGELFF
few	TRBV5-1	TRBJ2-3	-	TGCGCCAGCAGCTTGGACTCCCCAGATACGCAGTATTTT	CASSLDSPDTQYF
-	TRBV6-2/TRBV6-3	TRBJ1-1	-	TGTGCCAGCAGTTATTCGTCGACTGGGGCCACAAATGTTGAAGCTTTCTTT	CASSYSSTGATNVEAFF
-	TRBV7-6	TRBJ2-2	-	TGTGCCAGCAGCCGTCTAGCTATGGGGGAAATCGGGACCGGGGAGCTGTTTTTT	CASSRLAMGEIGTGELFF
-	TRBV10-3	TRBJ1-2	-	TGTGCCATCAGTGAGACGGATCTATATGGCTACACCTTC	CAISETDLYGYTF
many	TRBV5-1	TRBJ2-1	TRBD2	TGCGCCAGCAGCCCGCTAGCGGGGGACAATGAGCAGTTCTTC	CASSPLAGDNEQFF
-	TRBV6-2/TRBV6-3	TRBJ2-7	-	TGTGCCAGCAGTTACTCACAGGAAAGCTCCTACGAGCAGTACTTC	CASSYSQESSYEQYF
few	TRBV29-1	TRBJ1-2	-	TGCAGCGTTCTGGAGGATGGATACGGCTACACCTTC	CSVLEDGYGYTF
-	TRBV4-1	TRBJ1-4	-	TGCGCCAGCAGCCAAGCTATACCCGCTCTCCTTAATGAAAAACTGTTTTTT	CASSQAIPALLNEKLFF
once	TRBV20-1	TRBJ1-4	-	TGCAGTGCTGAGGGGGGTGGAGGGGAAAAACTGTTTTTT	CSAEGGGGEKLFF
few	TRBV20-1	TRBJ2-1	-	TGCAGTGCTAGTTTGCAGGGATTCGAGCAGTTCTTC	CSASLQGFEQFF
-	TRBV7-9	TRBJ1-1	-	TGTGCCAGCAGCTTACAGGAGGCGGAAGCTTTCTTT	CASSLQEAEAFF
-	TRBV7-2	TRBJ2-6	-	TGTGCCAGCAGCTTTACAGGGAACTCTGGGGCCAACGTCCTGACTTTC	CASSFTGNSGANVLTF
few	TRBV29-1	TRBJ2-2	TRBD1	TGCAGCGTTGAACAGGGGGCCGGCACCGGGGAGCTGTTTTTT	CSVEQGAGTGELFF
few	TRBV20-1	TRBJ2-5	TRBD1	TGCAGTGCTGTCCGACCCTCACAGGGGGCGGCCCAGTACTTC	CSAVRPSQGAAQYF
few	TRBV20-1	TRBJ1-3	-	TGCAGTGCTAGTAAAGGGGCAGACACCATATATTTT	CSASKGADTIYF
-	TRBV7-9	TRBJ2-1	-	TGTGCCAGCAGCTTCGTAAGGGAGCAGTTCTTC	CASSFVREQFF
few	TRBV6-6	TRBJ2-3	-	TGTGCCAGCAAGGGTCAGCCAGATACGCAGTATTTT	CASKGQPDTQYF
-	TRBV3-1	TRBJ2-5	-	TGTGCCAGCAGCCAAGATTTAGGGGGAGAGGAGACCCAGTACTTC	CASSQDLGGEETQYF
-	TRBV7-9	TRBJ1-6	-	TGTGCCAGCAGCTTAGCGGGGTCGGGACGTGTTCGGGCACCCCTCCACTTT	CASSLAGSGRVRAPLHF
few	TRBV3-1	TRBJ2-7	-	TGTGCCAGCAGCCAAGATTGGGCCAGGGGATCCTACGAGCAGTACTTC	CASSQDWARGSYEQYF
few	TRBV7-9	TRBJ1-4	TRBD1	TGTGCCAGCAGCCACTCCCGGACAGGGGCTAATGAAAAACTGTTTTTT	CASSHSRTGANEKLFF